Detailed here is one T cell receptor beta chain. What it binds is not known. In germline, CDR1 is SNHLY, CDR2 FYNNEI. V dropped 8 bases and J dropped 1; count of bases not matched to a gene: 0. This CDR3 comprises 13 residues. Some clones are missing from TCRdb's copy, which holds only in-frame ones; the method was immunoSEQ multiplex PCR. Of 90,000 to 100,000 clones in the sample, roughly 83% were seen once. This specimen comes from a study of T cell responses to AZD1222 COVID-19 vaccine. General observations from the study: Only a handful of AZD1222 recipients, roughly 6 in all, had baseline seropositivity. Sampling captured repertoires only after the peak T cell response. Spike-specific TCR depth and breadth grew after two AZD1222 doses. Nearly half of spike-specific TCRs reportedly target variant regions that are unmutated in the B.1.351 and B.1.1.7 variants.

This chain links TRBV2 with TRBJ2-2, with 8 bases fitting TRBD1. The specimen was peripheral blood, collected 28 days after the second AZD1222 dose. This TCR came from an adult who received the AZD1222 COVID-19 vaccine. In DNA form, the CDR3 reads TGTGCCAGCGGACAGGGGAACACCGGGGAGCTGTTTTTT. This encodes CASGQGNTGELFF.